Listed below are T cell receptor beta chains from one sample, sequenced in a study of blood T cell repertoires in COVID-19. Only in-frame clones appear in the TCRdb table, and some are missing; sequencing was by immunoSEQ multiplex PCR. This table holds a few hundred thousand clones, approximately 87% found once. The sequenced sample consisted of PBMCs or T cells enriched from blood (not recorded which). These receptors were obtained from a man aged 25 to 40 who had recovered from COVID-19. Each CDR3 is given with its conserved first and last residue. Fields, in order: D gene, clone size, J gene, V gene, CDR3 DNA, CDR3 protein. The D gene is left open where the match is weak. Size is stated for part of the rows, as once, few or many counts, or as a class when the clone is expanded.

. | . | TRBJ1-6 | TRBV5-1 | TGCGCCAGCAGCTTGGGCGGAAGCTCCTATAATTCACCCCTCCACTTT | CASSLGGSSYNSPLHF
. | . | TRBJ2-6 | TRBV18 | TGTGCCAGCTCACCACCGCGGACAAACTCTGGGGCCAACGTCCTGACTTTC | CASSPPRTNSGANVLTF
. | . | TRBJ1-1 | TRBV6-5 | TGTGCCAGCAGACCCGGGAACACTGAAGCTTTCTTT | CASRPGNTEAFF
TRBD1 | . | TRBJ1-5 | TRBV10-2 | TGCGCCAGCAGGGATACAGGGGTAAGCAATCAGCCCCAGCATTTT | CASRDTGVSNQPQHF
TRBD1 | . | TRBJ1-3 | TRBV27 | TGTGCCAGCAGTTCCGCCGGGACAGGGGTTGGAAACACCATATATTTT | CASSSAGTGVGNTIYF
. | few | TRBJ1-1 | TRBV4-1 | TGCGCCAGCAGCCAAGATATGAACACTGAAGCTTTCTTT | CASSQDMNTEAFF
. | . | TRBJ1-2 | TRBV13 | TGTGCCAGCAGCCGCAGGGGCGACTTCGGCTATGGCTACACCTTC | CASSRRGDFGYGYTF
. | . | TRBJ1-5 | TRBV3-1/TRBV3-2 | TGTGCCAGCAGCCTCGGGACACCCGGGGGCAATCAGCCCCAGCATTTT | CASSLGTPGGNQPQHF
. | . | TRBJ2-7 | TRBV30 | TGTGCCTGGAGTGTAAGCCTAGCGATCGACGAGCAGTACTTC | CAWSVSLAIDEQYF
TRBD1 | . | TRBJ1-5 | TRBV6-1 | TGTGCCAGCAGTGACCAGACAGGGGGCAGCCAGCCCCAGCATTTT | CASSDQTGGSQPQHF
TRBD1 | . | TRBJ2-7 | TRBV4-1 | TGCGCCAGCAGCCCTAACCGGGACAGGGGTCCCTACTACGAGCAGTACTTC | CASSPNRDRGPYYEQYF
. | . | TRBJ1-2 | TRBV6-2/TRBV6-3 | TGTGCCAGCAGCAACATTCCCACAGTAATTCTATTCGGCTACACCTTC | CASSNIPTVILFGYTF
. | once | TRBJ1-1 | TRBV7-2 | TGTGCCAGCAGCTTATTCCGCGGGGGACGGAACACTGAAGCTTTCTTT | CASSLFRGGRNTEAFF
. | few | TRBJ2-2 | TRBV4-1 | TGCGCCAGCAGCCTTCCCCTTCGGGAGCTGTTTTTT | CASSLPLRELFF
TRBD1 | . | TRBJ1-2 | TRBV10-3 | TGTGCCATCACTGGGACAGGGACCTATGGCTACACCTTC | CAITGTGTYGYTF
. | . | TRBJ1-4 | TRBV19 | TGTGCCAGTAGTATGGGAGTGGAAAAACTGTTTTTT | CASSMGVEKLFF
TRBD1 | . | TRBJ2-7 | TRBV25-1 | TGTGCCAGCAGTGAATTGGACAGGGAAAGGGACGAGCAGTACTTC | CASSELDRERDEQYF
. | . | TRBJ1-6 | TRBV19 | TGTGCCAGTAGTCCTAGCAATTCACCCCTCCACTTT | CASSPSNSPLHF
. | . | TRBJ1-3 | TRBV6-2/TRBV6-3 | TGTGCCAGCAGTTACGACAGGAGCTCTGGAAACACCATATATTTT | CASSYDRSSGNTIYF
TRBD1 | once | TRBJ1-3 | TRBV6-5 | TGTGCCAGCAGCAGGGGGGTCTCTGGAAACACCATATATTTT | CASSRGVSGNTIYF
. | . | TRBJ1-4 | TRBV7-9 | TGTGCCAGCAGCCCCTGGCTGTCAGGGTCTAATGAAAAACTGTTTTTT | CASSPWLSGSNEKLFF
. | many | TRBJ1-4 | TRBV7-8 | TGTGCCAGCAGCCCGACAACCTCTGGTGCAACTAATGAAAAACTGTTTTTT | CASSPTTSGATNEKLFF
. | . | TRBJ1-3 | TRBV9 | TGTGCCAGCAGCGTAGATACGGGGTTTGGAAACACCATATATTTT | CASSVDTGFGNTIYF
TRBD1 | once | TRBJ1-1 | TRBV7-2 | TGTGCCAGCAGCTTTAGTCGGGACAGGGGAGATACCACTGAAGCTTTCTTT | CASSFSRDRGDTTEAFF
. | . | TRBJ2-1 | TRBV5-1 | TGCGCCAGCAGCTTGAATGCGGGCTCCTACAATGAGCAGTTCTTC | CASSLNAGSYNEQFF
TRBD1 | . | TRBJ2-7 | TRBV5-1 | TGCGCCAGCAGCCCACGAACGGACAGGGTGGGCTACGAGCAGTACTTC | CASSPRTDRVGYEQYF
TRBD1 | few | TRBJ1-2 | TRBV25-1 | TGTGCCAGCAGTCCGATACAGGGGGAGGGCCTCTATGGCTACACCTTC | CASSPIQGEGLYGYTF
TRBD1 | . | TRBJ2-1 | TRBV10-3 | TGTGCCATCAGTGAGCTTGGACAGGCCGTCTCCTACAATGAGCAGTTCTTC | CAISELGQAVSYNEQFF
TRBD1 | . | TRBJ1-4 | TRBV6-5 | TGTGCCAGCGGGACAGACTTTGAAAAACTGTTTTTT | CASGTDFEKLFF
. | . | TRBJ1-2 | TRBV6-1 | TGTGCCAGCAGTGAAGGGACAGCTAACTATGGCTACACCTTC | CASSEGTANYGYTF
. | . | TRBJ1-2 | TRBV29-1 | TGCAGCGTTGCCGACCCGAGGGGCTACACCTTC | CSVADPRGYTF
. | . | TRBJ2-7 | TRBV11-2 | TGTGCCAGCCGTACCAACACCTACGAGCAGTACTTC | CASRTNTYEQYF
TRBD1 | . | TRBJ2-3 | TRBV30 | TGTGCCTGGAGTTACAGGGGAGATACGCAGTATTTT | CAWSYRGDTQYF
. | . | TRBJ2-6 | TRBV5-5 | TGTGCCAGCAGCTTGGCCTACTCTGGGGCCAACGTCCTGACTTTC | CASSLAYSGANVLTF
. | . | TRBJ1-6 | TRBV7-9 | TGTGCCAGCAGCGAGGGTAATTCACCCCTCCACTTT | CASSEGNSPLHF
. | . | TRBJ1-1 | TRBV29-1 | TGCAGCGTTGGCGGCGGGAACACTGAAGCTTTCTTT | CSVGGGNTEAFF
TRBD1 | . | TRBJ1-2 | TRBV5-1 | TGCGCCAGCAGCTTACGGGACAGAAACCATGGCTACACCTTC | CASSLRDRNHGYTF
TRBD1 | . | TRBJ2-1 | TRBV6-1 | TGTGCCAGCAGTGTCCAGGTAGGGGGCGAGATTGCGCGTGAGCAGTTCTTC | CASSVQVGGEIAREQFF
. | . | TRBJ1-5 | TRBV6-5 | TGTGCCAGCAGTTTTCCAGGGGCAGATAGCAATCAGCCCCAGCATTTT | CASSFPGADSNQPQHF
TRBD1 | . | TRBJ1-5 | TRBV5-5 | TGTGCCAGCAGCCCGCGTCCCGGGACAGGGGCAAATAGCAATCAGCCCCAGCATTTT | CASSPRPGTGANSNQPQHF
. | . | TRBJ1-5 | TRBV19 | TGTGCCAGTAGTATGACAATTAAGGGCAATCAGCCCCAGCATTTT | CASSMTIKGNQPQHF
. | . | TRBJ1-1 | TRBV12-1 | TGTGCCAGCAGACATGACTTTTCAGGGACTGAAGCTTTCTTT | CASRHDFSGTEAFF
. | . | TRBJ2-5 | TRBV4-1 | TGCGCCAGCAGCCTAAAAGAGACCCAGTACTTC | CASSLKETQYF
TRBD1 | . | TRBJ1-2 | TRBV5-1 | TGCGCCAGCAGCTTATGGACAGGCCCCAACTATGGCTACACCTTC | CASSLWTGPNYGYTF
. | . | TRBJ1-2 | TRBV6-4 | TGTGCCAGCAGTCCCTGGGGCGGGGGCTATGGCTACACCTTC | CASSPWGGGYGYTF
. | . | TRBJ1-2 | TRBV2 | TGTGCCAGCAGTGAGTTTCAGGGCGCTACGCGCTATGGCTACACCTTC | CASSEFQGATRYGYTF
. | . | TRBJ2-7 | TRBV4-1 | TGCGCCAGCAGCCACTCCCTCGGGGGCTACGAGCAGTACTTC | CASSHSLGGYEQYF
TRBD2 | . | TRBJ2-3 | TRBV24-1 | TGTGCCACCAGTGACAGGGCGGGGGGGCTAGATACGCAGTATTTT | CATSDRAGGLDTQYF
. | . | TRBJ1-1 | TRBV29-1 | TGCAGCGTTGTAGAGGGGGGGACTGAAGCTTTCTTT | CSVVEGGTEAFF
TRBD1 | . | TRBJ2-7 | TRBV19 | TGTGCCACCACCCCGACAGGGGGGGTCTACGAGCAGTACTTC | CATTPTGGVYEQYF
. | once | TRBJ1-1 | TRBV5-1 | TGCGCCAGCAGCTTGGGGGTGACAGCCTCCACTGAAGCTTTCTTT | CASSLGVTASTEAFF
TRBD1 | . | TRBJ2-7 | TRBV2 | TGTGCCAGCAGAACCGGGACAGGTTCCTACGAGCAGTACTTC | CASRTGTGSYEQYF
TRBD2 | . | TRBJ2-1 | TRBV5-4 | TGTGCCAGCAGGACCTATACTAGCGGGGTTCTCAATGAGCAGTTCTTC | CASRTYTSGVLNEQFF